This T cell receptor beta chain comes out of a study of T cells in Graves' hyperthyroidism and ophthalmopathy. As for the study in general: Any treatment followed the collection of peripheral blood at initial diagnosis.

The diagnoses drew upon clinical symptoms, serum thyroxine and TRAb, thyroid ultrasound and orbital computed tomography. Source material for PBMCs was 9 to 10 ml fresh peripheral blood. Amplification of TCR beta CDR3 regions used RNA as the template. First-round RT-PCR with HTBI primers amplified the TCR CDR3 region. TCRdb ran MiXCR on the multiplex PCR reads and lists one entry per CDR3 protein. The sample shows about 640,000 distinct CDR3 sequences, less than 25% of them seen only once. This clonotype was picked up many times. The antigen is undetermined. General observations from the study: The majority of expanded thyroid clonotypes above 0.001 also appeared in blood.

Germline CDR1 is SGHTA and CDR2 is FQGNSA. V was pared by 6 bases and J by 4 bases, with 8 bases of the junction left unmatched. The CDR3 is 16 residues long. The sequenced material came from blood. This TCR came from a man younger than 45 with Graves' ophthalmopathy. The chain joins TRBV7-2 to TRBJ2-1, with 11 bases matching TRBD2. The CDR3 sequence: CASRPSGTSGYNEQFF. The CDR3 bases are TGTGCCAGCAGGCCCTCCGGGACTAGCGGTTACAATGAGCAGTTCTTC. Full variable domain (remainder filled in from reference TRBV7-2 and TRBJ2-1): GAGVSQSPSNKVTEKGKDVELRCDPISGHTALYWYRQSLGQGLEFLIYFQGNSAPDKSGLPSDRFSAERTGGSVSTLTIQRTQQEDSAVYLCASRPSGTSGYNEQFFGPGTRLTVL.